Below are 24 T cell receptor beta chains sequenced from a single sample in a study of T cell repertoires in cytomegalovirus infection. TCRdb passed the reads through MiXCR, listing each CDR3 protein once. The sample has 500,000 to 600,000 distinct CDR3 sequences; approximately 15% are singletons. Specimen: CD8+ T cells from PBMCs. The receptors come from a human donor in good health (CMV status not recorded). Some clones in this sample may be carry-over from other donors' samples.

The V call is TRBV5-5, the J call TRBJ1-1; D might be TRBD1 (6 bases). CDR1 is SGHKS, CDR2 YYEKEE, per germline (reference sequence). The CDR3 is made up of 14 amino acids. With 4 bases removed from V and 6 bases from J, the gap between germline ends came to 16 bases. The CDR3 loop reads CASSPGTLGPEAFF. The CDR3 region has the DNA TGTGCCAGCAGCCCGGGGACATTAGGCCCTGAAGCTTTCTTT.

This clonotype was detected ten times or more. The rearrangement links TRBV7-8 to TRBJ1-1; 8 nucleotides match TRBD1. The CDR3 runs to 14 residues. V lost 4 bases, J lost 2 bases, and 3 bases stayed unmatched. The germline V gene has CDR1 SGHVS and CDR2 FQNEAQ. CDR3 region: CASSWTGPNTEAFF. The CDR3, as DNA: TGTGCCAGCAGCTGGACAGGGCCCAACACTGAAGCTTTCTTT.

V and J are TRBV4-1 and TRBJ1-5; no clear D gene. This CDR3 comprises 14 residues. Trimming removed 2 bases at V and 4 bases at J, with 9 bases between. Germline V lookup: CDR1 MGHRA, CDR2 YSYEKL. This CDR3 reads CASSQLAANQPQHF. CDR3 in DNA: TGCGCCAGCAGCCAATTGGCAGCTAATCAGCCCCAGCATTTT.

The table lists this clonotype with a few counts. V usage is TRBV11-2 and J usage is TRBJ1-6; 9 bases match TRBD1. From germline, CDR1 is SGHAT and CDR2 FQNNGV. V lost 5 bases, J lost 12 bases, and 8 bases stayed unmatched. The CDR3 consists of 14 residues. The CDR3 region has the DNA TGTGCCAGCAGCGACGGGACAGGGAGAAAACCCCTCCACTTT. Translated, it gives CASSDGTGRKPLHF.

This clonotype came up a few times. The chain employs TRBV27 and TRBJ1-3; D may be TRBD1 (5 bases). The CDR3 sequence is 16 residues long. Germline CDR1 and CDR2: MNHEY and SMNVEV (reference sequence). Deletions cut 5 bases from V and 1 base from J, with 15 bases between. Here the CDR3 reads CASSPGPLLSGNTIYF. Here the CDR3 DNA reads TGTGCCAGCAGTCCGGGACCGTTGCTATCTGGAAACACCATATATTTT.

This clonotype was picked up many times. This chain connects TRBV7-9 to TRBJ1-2, with 7 bases lining up with TRBD1. V shed 3 bases, J shed 5 bases, and the junction held 12 bases outside the gene matches. Germline lookup yields CDR1 SEHNR and CDR2 FQNEAQ (reference sequence). There are 16 residues in the CDR3. The CDR3 coding sequence is TGTGCCAGCAGCTTCCCAGGGGGACTCCAGGGTTATGGCTACACCTTC. Amino acids: CASSFPGGLQGYGYTF.

Details on this clonotype: This could be a read error, since a much larger clone is one nucleotide away. The CDR3 nucleotides are TGTGTCAGCAGAAATAGACAGGGAGGTATAGGGAATGAGCAGTTCTTC. As protein: CVSRNRQGGIGNEQFF. The rearrangement joins TRBV12-3 or TRBV12-4 to TRBJ2-1; possible D gene TRBD1, 7 bases. CDR3 length: 16 amino acids.

The chain joins TRBV24-1 to TRBJ2-3; 8 bases align to TRBD1. CDR1 KGHDR and CDR2 SFDVKD come from the germline V gene. The CDR3 covers 15 residues. The ends lost 5 bases at V and 0 bases at J; junction bases unmatched: 3. CDR3: CATSGWTGSTDTQYF. In DNA, the CDR3 is TGTGCCACCAGTGGCTGGACAGGGAGCACAGATACGCAGTATTTT.

The chain uses TRBV28 and TRBJ2-7, with D tentatively TRBD1 or TRBD2 (5 bases each). Germline lookup yields CDR1 MDHEN and CDR2 SYDVKM. The CDR3 has 14 amino acids. Trimming removed 6 bases at V and 0 bases at J, with 12 bases between. CDR3 protein: CASRNAGSSYEQYF. CDR3 DNA sequence: TGTGCCAGCAGGAACGCAGGGAGCTCCTACGAGCAGTACTTC.

This clonotype was picked up a small number of times. The V gene is TRBV11-2, the J gene TRBJ2-2, with D possibly being TRBD2 (5 bases). The CDR3 spans 15 residues. Germline-derived CDR1 and CDR2 are SGHAT and FQNNGV. Trimming shortened V by 6 bases and J by 6 bases, and 17 bases separated the two germline ends. The CDR3 coding sequence is TGTGCCAGCAGACCGACGGCTAGCCTTGCCGGGGAGCTGTTTTTT. It encodes CASRPTASLAGELFF.

This clonotype was observed many times. The rearrangement uses TRBV6-1 and TRBJ2-2; TRBD1 agrees at 9 bases. Germline lookup yields CDR1 MNHNS and CDR2 SASEGT. There are 18 residues in the CDR3. V trimming: 8 bases; J trimming: 4 bases; junction bases outside the gene matches: 17. Here the CDR3 DNA reads TGTGCCAGCTCCGAACGCCTTTCCGGGACAGGGTTCACCGGGGAGCTGTTTTTT. It codes for CASSERLSGTGFTGELFF.

This clonotype showed up just a few times. This chain links TRBV7-9 with TRBJ1-1; 8 nucleotides match TRBD1. This CDR3 is 20 amino acids long. The germline V gene has CDR1 SEHNR and CDR2 FQNEAQ (reference sequence). The V gene end was trimmed by 1 base and the J gene end by 6 bases; junction bases not matched to a gene: 22. Here the CDR3 DNA reads TGTGCCAGCAGCTTAGAGGAGGGCAGGGGGCTAGTGGGCCAAAGCGCTGAAGCTTTCTTT. Its protein is CASSLEEGRGLVGQSAEAFF.

This clonotype was detected many times. The V and J genes are TRBV6-1 and TRBJ2-1; D is possibly TRBD2 (5 bases). CDR3 length equals 12 residues. Looked up from germline, CDR1 is MNHNS and CDR2 is SASEGT. V lost 11 bases and J 4 bases, leaving 12 bases between the germline ends. CDR3 nucleotide sequence: TGTGCCGGCACTAGTTATTACAATGAGCAGTTCTTC. Its protein product is CAGTSYYNEQFF.

V and J are TRBV20-1 and TRBJ2-1; no definite D call. The CDR3 extends over 10 amino acids. The V gene lost 7 bases and the J gene lost 9 bases, with 10 bases spanning the gap. Germline CDR1 DFQATT, CDR2 SNEGSKA (reference sequence). In nucleotides, the CDR3 is TGCAGTGTTGAGACGGGTGAGCAGTTCTTC. This encodes CSVETGEQFF.

This clonotype was picked up a small number of times. This chain's CDR3 is CSARQGEATQYF. CDR3 DNA: TGCAGTGCTAGACAGGGAGAAGCGACCCAGTACTTC. The rearrangement uses TRBV20-1 and TRBJ2-5, with D perhaps being TRBD1 or TRBD2 (5 bases each). Germline loops: CDR1 DFQATT, CDR2 SNEGSKA (reference sequence). The V gene lost 2 bases and the J gene lost 7 bases, with 11 bases spanning the gap. The CDR3 is made up of 12 amino acids.

The chain employs TRBV6-2 or TRBV6-3 and TRBJ1-1; D gene unclear. Trimming took off 7 bases at V and 1 base at J, with 13 bases between the two ends. Germline lookup yields CDR1 MNHEY and CDR2 SVGEGT. This CDR3 is 14 amino acids long. The CDR3 sequence: CASKNEGGNTEAFF. The CDR3 DNA is TGTGCCAGCAAGAATGAGGGCGGGAACACTGAAGCTTTCTTT.

This clonotype was found many times. The chain links TRBV7-8 to TRBJ2-1; no firm D call. The CDR3 is 14 residues long. Germline V gives CDR1 SGHVS, CDR2 FQNEAQ. Trimming took 6 bases from V and 5 from J, leaving 14 bases between them. This chain's CDR3 is CASRSILLHNEQFF. The CDR3 DNA is TGTGCCAGCAGGTCGATCCTACTACACAATGAGCAGTTCTTC.

The chain carries TRBV19 and TRBJ2-7; D unclear. Per germline, CDR1 LNHDA and CDR2 SQIVND (reference sequence). Trimming removed 3 bases at V and 3 bases at J, with 18 bases between. The CDR3 is made up of 16 amino acids. This CDR3 reads CASSISLESRSYEQYF. CDR3 DNA sequence: TGTGCCAGTAGTATTAGTCTAGAGTCTCGGAGCTACGAGCAGTACTTC.

With respect to this clonotype: A read error may be the cause here, since a much bigger clone is one base away. This CDR3 fails to terminate in the conserved phenylalanine or tryptophan, so it likely reflects a read error. The chain carries TRBV7-6 and TRBJ2-3, with 8 nucleotides matching TRBD2. The CDR3 contains 18 residues. V was pared by 1 base and J by 6 bases, with 15 bases of the junction left unmatched. Germline CDR1 and CDR2: SGHVS and FNYEAQ. The CDR3 sequence: CASSLELQRGGPRDTQYL. The CDR3 coding sequence is TGTGCCAGCAGCTTAGAACTCCAACGGGGGGGCCCGAGGGATACGCAGTATCTT.

This clonotype has just a few counts. The chain has TRBV5-6 and TRBJ2-4; D remains ambiguous. CDR1 is SGHDT, CDR2 YYEEEE, per germline. The ends were cut back, 4 bases at V and 3 bases at J, with 8 bases in the middle. The length of the CDR3 is 13 residues. CDR3 sequence: CASSRTVKNIQYF. The CDR3 DNA reads as TGTGCCAGCAGCCGGACGGTCAAAAACATTCAGTACTTC.

This chain uses TRBV27 with TRBJ1-6; D remains ambiguous. This CDR3 spans 14 amino acids. V gave up 3 bases and J gave up 9 bases, with 12 bases separating them. In germline, CDR1 is MNHEY, CDR2 SMNVEV (reference sequence). In nucleotides, the CDR3 is TGTGCCAGCAGTTTGGTCCGAGCGACTTCACCCCTCCACTTT. Residues: CASSLVRATSPLHF.

This clonotype was found many times. The rearrangement joins TRBV28 to TRBJ2-6; D might be TRBD1 (6 bases). Germline V gene lookup returns CDR1 MDHEN and CDR2 SYDVKM. Trimming removed 1 base at V and 3 bases at J, with 10 bases between. The CDR3 totals 16 residues. The CDR3 sequence is CASSLLEDSGANVLTF. CDR3 DNA: TGTGCCAGCAGTTTATTAGAGGACAGTGGGGCCAACGTCCTGACTTTC.

The V gene is TRBV4-2, the J gene TRBJ2-2, with D perhaps matching TRBD2 (6 bases). The CDR3 is made up of 16 amino acids. Germline assignment: CDR1 LGHNA and CDR2 YNFKEQ. V lost 0 bases and J lost 6, with 14 bases in between. CDR3 sequence: CASSQEASPGAGELFF. DNA for the CDR3: TGTGCCAGCAGCCAAGAGGCCTCCCCGGGGGCCGGGGAGCTGTTTTTT.

This clonotype was seen only a few times. The chain has TRBV27 and TRBJ2-7; perhaps TRBD1 as D (5 bases). The CDR3 loop spans 13 amino acids. Trimming pared 2 bases from V and 3 bases from J, leaving 8 bases between. The V gene's germline CDR1 is MNHEY and CDR2 SMNVEV (reference sequence). The CDR3 bases are TGTGCCAGCAGTTTAATACAGGACTACGAGCAGTACTTC. Protein product: CASSLIQDYEQYF.